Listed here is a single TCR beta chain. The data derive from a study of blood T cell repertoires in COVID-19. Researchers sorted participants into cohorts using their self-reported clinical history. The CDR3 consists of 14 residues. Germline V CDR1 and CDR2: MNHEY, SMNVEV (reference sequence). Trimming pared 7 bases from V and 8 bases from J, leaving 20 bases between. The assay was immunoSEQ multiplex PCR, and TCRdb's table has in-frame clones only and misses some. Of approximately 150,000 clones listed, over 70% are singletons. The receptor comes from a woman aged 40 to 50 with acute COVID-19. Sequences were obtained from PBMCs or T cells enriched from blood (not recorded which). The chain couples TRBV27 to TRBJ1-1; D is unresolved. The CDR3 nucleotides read TGTGCCAGCACCGCGGAGGGCCTATGGTCCGAAGCTTTCTTT. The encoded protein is CASTAEGLWSEAFF.